This T cell receptor (beta chain) was recovered during a study of blood T cell repertoires in COVID-19. Study as a whole: Acute and convalescent COVID-19 samples came from the United States, Italy and Spain.

Study processing details: Reference gene primer amplification yielded estimated nucleated cell counts. Assay used: immunoSEQ multiplex PCR; TCRdb lists only in-frame clones, some missing. V and J calls and clone size are copied from that table; D and trimming were computed from the DNA. The repertoire holds over 250,000 clones, with over 85% as singletons. Everyone who took part was roughly 18 to 89 years old, and they came from 24 US areas. This sequence originates from a woman in her fifties or sixties who had recovered from COVID-19. The sequencing input was PBMCs or T cells enriched from blood (not recorded which).

CDR3 nucleotides: TGTGCCAGCAGCCGCTCGGACATCGCGGGAAACACCATATATTTT. Protein product: CASSRSDIAGNTIYF. V usage is TRBV28 and J usage is TRBJ1-3; D possibly corresponds to TRBD1 (5 bases). The CDR3 runs 15 residues. V dropped 6 bases and J dropped 4 bases, with 16 bases sitting between them. CDR1 and CDR2 (germline): MDHEN, SYDVKM.